Listed below are T cell receptor beta chains from one sample, sequenced in a study of OX40 agonist ivuxolimab in advanced cancers. Some clones are missing from TCRdb's copy, which holds only in-frame ones; the method was immunoSEQ multiplex PCR. The data hold more than 55,000 clones, with approximately 86% observed a single time. Sequences were derived from CD4+ or CD8+ T cells sorted from blood, sampled in a trial of the OX40 agonist ivuxolimab. Receptors were obtained from an adult with an advanced solid tumor such as melanoma, head and neck, liver or kidney cancer. CDR3s include the opening cysteine and the closing phenylalanine or tryptophan. D genes are given only for firm matches. A row's size may be missing; if present it is once, few, many or a size class.

NA	TRBV6-7	TRBD1	TRBJ2-7	CASSDIHGQGVTYEQYF	TGTGCCAGCAGCGATATACACGGACAGGGGGTTACCTACGAGCAGTACTTC
NA	TRBV4-2	NA	TRBJ1-1	CASSQGGWAEAFF	TGTGCCAGCAGCCAAGGCGGGTGGGCTGAAGCTTTCTTT
NA	TRBV18	NA	TRBJ2-5	CASSLQGQETQYF	TGTGCCAGCTCGTTACAGGGTCAGGAGACCCAGTACTTC
NA	TRBV6-1	NA	TRBJ1-2	CASSDTNYGYTF	TGTGCCAGCAGTGACACCAACTATGGCTACACCTTC
NA	TRBV7-3	NA	TRBJ2-2	CASRGQGGTGELFF	TGTGCCAGCAGAGGACAGGGAGGGACCGGGGAGCTGTTTTTT
NA	TRBV5-1	NA	TRBJ2-2	CASSPDRTNGELFF	TGCGCCAGCAGCCCGGACAGGACTAACGGGGAGCTGTTTTTT
once	TRBV28	TRBD1	TRBJ1-2	CASSPPWGQGASYTF	TGTGCCAGCAGTCCCCCATGGGGACAGGGCGCTAGCTACACCTTC
NA	TRBV28	TRBD1	TRBJ1-5	CASSLGTASNQPQHF	TGTGCCAGCAGTTTGGGGACAGCTAGCAATCAGCCCCAGCATTTT
NA	TRBV6-6	NA	TRBJ1-1	CASSYPIQNTEAFF	TGTGCCAGCAGTTACCCAATCCAGAACACTGAAGCTTTCTTT
NA	TRBV7-2	NA	TRBJ2-5	CASSPDRGETQYF	TGTGCCAGCAGCCCCGATAGGGGAGAGACCCAGTACTTC
NA	TRBV29-1	NA	TRBJ1-5	CSVLENSNQPQHF	TGCAGCGTTCTTGAAAATAGCAATCAGCCCCAGCATTTT
NA	TRBV7-9	NA	TRBJ2-3	CASSLGVDTQYF	TGTGCCAGCAGCTTAGGCGTGGATACCCAGTATTTT
once	TRBV7-3	TRBD2	TRBJ2-3	CASSLLGTSGRTDTQYF	TGTGCCAGCAGCTTATTAGGGACTAGCGGGCGCACAGATACGCAGTATTTT
NA	TRBV5-6	TRBD2	TRBJ2-1	CASSLLRGATYNEQFF	TGTGCCAGCAGCTTGTTGCGGGGGGCAACCTACAATGAGCAGTTCTTC
NA	TRBV9	NA	TRBJ2-3	CASSVGMDTQYF	TGTGCCAGCAGCGTAGGTATGGATACGCAGTATTTT
NA	TRBV7-3	NA	TRBJ2-3	CASSLGTGVTDTQYF	TGTGCCAGCAGCTTAGGGACCGGGGTAACAGATACGCAGTATTTT
NA	TRBV27	NA	TRBJ1-2	CASKWDGYTF	TGTGCCAGCAAGTGGGATGGCTACACCTTC
once	TRBV6-5	NA	TRBJ2-7	CASSYAGIPTYEQYF	TGTGCCAGCAGTTACGCAGGGATCCCTACTTACGAGCAGTACTTC
once	TRBV30	NA	TRBJ2-1	CAWSVSTGQFF	TGTGCCTGGAGTGTAAGTACAGGGCAGTTCTTC
NA	TRBV5-1	NA	TRBJ1-1	CASSLWGANTEAFF	TGCGCCAGCAGCTTGTGGGGGGCGAACACTGAAGCTTTCTTT
NA	TRBV10-3	NA	TRBJ1-2	CSRAYGYTF	TGTTCCCGGGCGTATGGCTACACCTTC
NA	TRBV28	NA	TRBJ2-7	CASSPGDSDYEQYF	TGTGCCAGCAGTCCTGGGGACTCCGACTACGAGCAGTACTTC
NA	TRBV5-5	TRBD1	TRBJ1-2	CASSLAGTVYGYTF	TGTGCCAGCAGCTTGGCCGGGACAGTCTATGGCTACACCTTC
NA	TRBV5-6	NA	TRBJ1-4	CASSLTTNEKLFF	TGTGCCAGCAGCTTGACAACTAATGAAAAACTGTTTTTT
NA	TRBV21-1	NA	TRBJ1-1	CASREKDPSTEAFF	TGTGCCAGCAGGGAAAAGGACCCCTCCACTGAAGCTTTCTTT
NA	TRBV7-2	TRBD1	TRBJ2-5	CASSFRDRGQETQYF	TGTGCCAGCAGCTTCCGGGACAGGGGGCAAGAGACCCAGTACTTC
NA	TRBV11-3	NA	TRBJ2-3	CASSLQGDTQYF	TGTGCCAGCAGCTTACAGGGAGATACGCAGTATTTT
NA	TRBV28	NA	TRBJ1-6	CASSLVRFDSPLHF	TGTGCCAGCAGTTTAGTCCGATTTGATTCACCCCTCCACTTT
few	TRBV11-2	NA	TRBJ2-2	CASRNSPTGFSGELFF	TGTGCCAGCAGGAATTCCCCCACAGGGTTTTCCGGGGAGCTGTTTTTT
NA	TRBV5-1	TRBD1	TRBJ1-6	CASSSQGASYNSPLHF	TGCGCCAGCAGCTCCCAGGGGGCTTCCTATAATTCACCCCTCCACTTT
NA	TRBV19	TRBD1	TRBJ2-3	CASSNRGSTDTQYF	TGTGCCAGTAGTAACAGGGGGTCTACGGATACGCAGTATTTT
NA	TRBV27	NA	TRBJ2-1	CASSFSGGPFNEQFF	TGTGCCAGCAGTTTTTCCGGGGGGCCGTTCAATGAGCAGTTCTTC
NA	TRBV30	NA	TRBJ1-6	CAWRDEGSSYNSPLHF	TGTGCCTGGAGAGATGAGGGGAGCTCCTATAATTCACCCCTCCACTTT
NA	TRBV9	NA	TRBJ1-3	CASSEGEGFSGNTIYF	TGTGCCAGCAGCGAGGGGGAGGGATTCTCTGGAAACACCATATATTTT
few	TRBV2	NA	TRBJ1-2	CASSESGYTF	TGTGCCAGCAGTGAGTCAGGCTACACCTTC
NA	TRBV30	TRBD1	TRBJ1-1	CAWARPLGRGRRTEAFF	TGTGCCTGGGCGCGACCTTTGGGCAGGGGGCGAAGGACTGAAGCTTTCTTT
NA	TRBV19	NA	TRBJ1-5	CASRRLNQPQHF	TGTGCCAGTAGACGCCTCAATCAGCCCCAGCATTTT
NA	TRBV11-3	NA	TRBJ1-2	CASSSLSEYGYTF	TGTGCCAGCAGCAGCCTGAGCGAATATGGCTACACCTTC
NA	TRBV19	NA	TRBJ2-2	CASSDWGNTGELFF	TGTGCCAGTAGCGACTGGGGAAACACCGGGGAGCTGTTTTTT
NA	TRBV9	TRBD1	TRBJ2-3	CASSVEQGVTDTQYF	TGTGCCAGCAGCGTAGAACAGGGGGTAACAGATACGCAGTATTTT
NA	TRBV7-2	NA	TRBJ1-1	CASSFFGTEAFF	TGTGCCAGCAGCTTTTTTGGGACAGAAGCTTTCTTT
NA	TRBV28	TRBD2	TRBJ2-2	CASRDWGGSMPGELFF	TGTGCCAGCAGAGACTGGGGGGGGTCTATGCCCGGGGAGCTGTTTTTT
once	TRBV12-5	NA	TRBJ1-4	CASGRRGGLTNEKLFF	TGTGCTAGTGGTCGGCGAGGGGGACTAACTAATGAAAAACTGTTTTTT
NA	TRBV2	NA	TRBJ1-4	CASSWGAANEKLFF	TGTGCCAGCAGCTGGGGGGCTGCTAATGAAAAACTGTTTTTT
NA	TRBV6-6	NA	TRBJ1-1	CATAEGENTEAFF	TGTGCCACCGCGGAGGGCGAGAACACTGAAGCTTTCTTT
NA	TRBV28	TRBD1	TRBJ1-1	CASSRGGQGYTEAFF	TGTGCCAGCAGCCGGGGGGGACAGGGGTACACTGAAGCTTTCTTT
NA	TRBV30	NA	TRBJ2-1	CAWKRGVSINEQFF	TGTGCCTGGAAACGGGGTGTTTCAATTAATGAGCAGTTCTTC
NA	TRBV2	NA	TRBJ1-2	CASSVEGQAALGYTF	TGTGCCAGCAGTGTTGAAGGGCAGGCGGCACTCGGCTACACCTTC
NA	TRBV11-2	NA	TRBJ2-5	CASSFPGSQETQYF	TGTGCCAGCAGCTTTCCAGGGTCACAAGAGACCCAGTACTTC
NA	TRBV7-2	TRBD2	TRBJ2-7	CASSPTGTNEQYF	TGTGCCAGCAGCCCTACCGGGACTAACGAGCAGTACTTC
NA	TRBV6-4	NA	TRBJ1-1	CASSELAQGLGTEAFF	TGTGCCAGCAGTGAGTTAGCCCAGGGTCTGGGCACTGAAGCTTTCTTT
NA	TRBV9	NA	TRBJ2-2	CASSIRWGANTGELFF	TGTGCCAGCAGCATCCGGTGGGGGGCGAACACCGGGGAGCTGTTTTTT
NA	TRBV10-2	TRBD1	TRBJ1-1	CASSEGGRTEAFF	TGCGCCAGCAGTGAAGGGGGCAGGACTGAAGCTTTCTTT
NA	TRBV5-1	NA	TRBJ2-7	CASSFGGSYEQYF	TGCGCCAGCAGCTTTGGGGGATCCTACGAGCAGTACTTC
NA	TRBV7-9	NA	TRBJ1-1	CASSLEGEAFF	TGTGCCAGCAGCTTAGAGGGGGAAGCTTTCTTT
NA	TRBV2	NA	TRBJ2-1	CASSVGTNYNEQFF	TGTGCCAGCAGTGTGGGGACAAACTACAATGAGCAGTTCTTC
NA	TRBV28	TRBD1	TRBJ2-5	CASSWTGLGKETQYF	TGTGCCAGCAGTTGGACAGGGTTGGGTAAAGAGACCCAGTACTTC
NA	TRBV7-2	NA	TRBJ1-1	CASRRINTEAFF	TGTGCCAGCAGAAGAATCAACACTGAAGCTTTCTTT
once	TRBV10-3	NA	TRBJ2-2	CAISGQGGDGELFF	TGTGCCATCAGTGGACAGGGAGGGGACGGGGAGCTGTTTTTT